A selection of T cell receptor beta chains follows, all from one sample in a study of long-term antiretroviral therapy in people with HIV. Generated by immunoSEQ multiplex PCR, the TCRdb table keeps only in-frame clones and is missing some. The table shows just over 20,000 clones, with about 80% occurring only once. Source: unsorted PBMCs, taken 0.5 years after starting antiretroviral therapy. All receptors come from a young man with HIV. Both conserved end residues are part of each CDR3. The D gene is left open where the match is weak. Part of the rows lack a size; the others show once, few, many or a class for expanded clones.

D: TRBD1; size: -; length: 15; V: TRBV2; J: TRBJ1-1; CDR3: CASTGQGSQNTEAFF
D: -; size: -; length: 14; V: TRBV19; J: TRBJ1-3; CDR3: CASSKPGAGNTIYF
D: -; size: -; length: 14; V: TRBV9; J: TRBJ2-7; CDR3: CASSGGGQAHEQYF
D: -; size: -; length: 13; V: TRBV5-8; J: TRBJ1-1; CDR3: CASSLAIATEAFF
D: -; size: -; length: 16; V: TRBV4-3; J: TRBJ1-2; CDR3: CASSQDSGVFNYGYTF
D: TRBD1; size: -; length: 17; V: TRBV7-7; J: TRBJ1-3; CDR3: CASSPGQGRNGGNTIYF
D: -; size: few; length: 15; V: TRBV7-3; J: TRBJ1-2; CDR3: CASSHSPGTGYGYTF
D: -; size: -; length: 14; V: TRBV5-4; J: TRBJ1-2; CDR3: CASSLVGVGYGYTF
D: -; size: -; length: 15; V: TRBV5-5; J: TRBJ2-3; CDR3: CASSFGTTHTDTQYF
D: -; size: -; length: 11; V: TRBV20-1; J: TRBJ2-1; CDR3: CSGTRQNEQFF
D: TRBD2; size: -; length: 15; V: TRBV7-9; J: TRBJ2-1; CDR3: CASSSLAGGINEQFF
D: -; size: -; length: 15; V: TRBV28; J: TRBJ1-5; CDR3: CASSFSQGWRQPQHF
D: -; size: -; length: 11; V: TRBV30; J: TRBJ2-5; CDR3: CAWSVGETQYF
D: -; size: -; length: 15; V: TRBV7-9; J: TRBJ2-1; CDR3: CASSFPGRAYNEQFF
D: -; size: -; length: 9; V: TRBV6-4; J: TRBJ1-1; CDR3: CARVSEAFF
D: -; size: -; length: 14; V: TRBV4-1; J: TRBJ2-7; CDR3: CASSPPTGEAEQYF
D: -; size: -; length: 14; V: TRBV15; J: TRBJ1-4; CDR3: CATSRPKAGEKLFF
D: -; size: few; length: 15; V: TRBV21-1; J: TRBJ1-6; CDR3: CASSQEAAGESPLHF
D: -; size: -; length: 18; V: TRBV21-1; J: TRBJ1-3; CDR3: CASSNAGGGVEEKNTIYF
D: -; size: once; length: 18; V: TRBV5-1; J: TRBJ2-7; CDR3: CASSVEPGSATFSYEQYF
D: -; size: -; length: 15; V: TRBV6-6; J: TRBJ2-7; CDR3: CASSQGLPPVYEQYF
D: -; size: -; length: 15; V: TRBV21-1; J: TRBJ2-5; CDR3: CASSTGTGVRETQYF
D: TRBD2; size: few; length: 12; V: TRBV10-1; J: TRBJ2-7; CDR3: CASGGVSHEQYF
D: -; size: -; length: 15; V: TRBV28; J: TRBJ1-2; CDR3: CASSLGGRWNYGYTF
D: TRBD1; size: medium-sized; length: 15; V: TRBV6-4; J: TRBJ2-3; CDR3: CASSDGTGGTDTQYF
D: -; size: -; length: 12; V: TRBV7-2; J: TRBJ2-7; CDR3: CASSLSSYEQYF
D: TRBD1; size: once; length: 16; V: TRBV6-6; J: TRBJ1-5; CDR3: CASSGRDRDAGQPQHF
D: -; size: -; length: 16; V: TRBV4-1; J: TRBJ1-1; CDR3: CASSQDFGIRNTEAFF
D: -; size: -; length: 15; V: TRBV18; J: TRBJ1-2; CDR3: CASSPGPGQSYGYTF
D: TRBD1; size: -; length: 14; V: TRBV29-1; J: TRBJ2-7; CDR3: CSVDPGGGTGEQYF
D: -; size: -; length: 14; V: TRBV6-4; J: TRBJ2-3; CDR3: CASSGDSPTDTQYF
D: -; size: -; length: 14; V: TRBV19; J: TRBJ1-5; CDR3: CASSIGTANQPQHF
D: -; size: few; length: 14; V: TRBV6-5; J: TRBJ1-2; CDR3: CASSYPGVSEGYTF
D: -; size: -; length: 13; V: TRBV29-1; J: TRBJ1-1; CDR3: CSVEEGVYTEAFF
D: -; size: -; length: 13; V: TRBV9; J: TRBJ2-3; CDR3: CASSVMVTDTQYF
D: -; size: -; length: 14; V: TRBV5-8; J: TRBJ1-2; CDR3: CASSLGGGRFGYTF
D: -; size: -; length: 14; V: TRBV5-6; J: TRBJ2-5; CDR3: CASSHKNRAETQYF
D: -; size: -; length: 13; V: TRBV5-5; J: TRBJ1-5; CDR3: CASSSVINQPQHF
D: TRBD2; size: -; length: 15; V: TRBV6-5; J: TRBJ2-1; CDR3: CASSPTSGRNNEQFF
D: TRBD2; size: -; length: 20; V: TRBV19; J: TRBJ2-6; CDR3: CASTGYEREGNPSGANVLTF
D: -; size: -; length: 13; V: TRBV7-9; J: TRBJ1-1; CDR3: CASSARENTEAFF
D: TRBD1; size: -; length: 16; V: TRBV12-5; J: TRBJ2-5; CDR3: CASGLGDRGRQETQYF